These 18 T cell receptor beta chains originate from one sample sequenced in a study of T cell responses to AZD1222 COVID-19 vaccine. The table came from immunoSEQ multiplex PCR; TCRdb's copy has only in-frame clones and leaves some out. The table has around 100,000 clones, 92% seen once. The input for sequencing was peripheral blood, taken on day 0 of AZD1222 vaccination. The receptors derive from an adult in good health.

This clone has a single count. The chain has TRBV19 and TRBJ1-6; D unresolved. The CDR3 runs to 16 residues. CDR1 is LNHDA, CDR2 SQIVND, per germline (reference sequence). The V end lost 1 base, the J end lost 7 bases, and 14 bases lay between the germline ends. For the CDR3, the DNA is TGTGCCAGTAGTATAGTCCCCAGGCCAAAGAATTCACCCCTCCACTTT. It encodes CASSIVPRPKNSPLHF.

The chain links TRBV28 to TRBJ2-1; no reliable D call. CDR3 size: 16 residues. Trimming cost V 6 bases and J 4 bases, with 19 bases left between them. Germline assignment: CDR1 MDHEN and CDR2 SYDVKM. As DNA, the CDR3 is TGTGCCAGCAGCACCCTAAGGGTTTTGGGTTACAATGAGCAGTTCTTC. Amino acid sequence: CASSTLRVLGYNEQFF. The full variable domain, its missing parts supplied by reference TRBV28 and TRBJ2-1, is DVKVTQSSRYLVKRTGEKVFLECVQDMDHENMFWYRQDPGLGLRLIYFSYDVKMKEKGDIPEGYSVSREKKERFSLILESASTNQTSMYLCASSTLRVLGYNEQFFGPGTRLTVL.

This clone has more than one count but fewer than ten. For the CDR3, the DNA is TGTGCCAGCAGCTTAGAGACAGGGGGCGATGAAAAACTGTTTTTT. Translating gives CASSLETGGDEKLFF. The J gene is TRBJ1-4, the V gene TRBV7-8, with TRBD1 matching 10 bases. This CDR3 has 15 residues. Germline values: CDR1 SGHVS, CDR2 FQNEAQ. J gave up 6 bases and V 1 base, and 2 bases lay outside the gene matches.

This rearrangement joins TRBV28 to TRBJ1-5; D is uncertain. This CDR3 spans 13 amino acids. CDR1 MDHEN and CDR2 SYDVKM come from the germline V gene. Trimming cost V 5 bases and J 3 bases, with 8 bases left between them. The DNA for the CDR3 is TGTGCCAGCAGTCCAAAGTACAATCAGCCCCAGCATTTT. It is translated as CASSPKYNQPQHF.

J is TRBJ1-5 and V is TRBV19; D perhaps matches TRBD1 (5 bases). The CDR3 is made up of 16 amino acids. The V gene's germline CDR1 is LNHDA and CDR2 SQIVND (reference sequence). V was shortened by 3 bases and J by 0 bases, with 12 bases between the two germline ends. This CDR3 reads CASSMRPGYSNQPQHF. The CDR3 nucleotides read TGTGCCAGTAGTATGAGGCCAGGGTATAGCAATCAGCCCCAGCATTTT.

This clone was counted between two and nine times. The chain links TRBV12-3 or TRBV12-4 to TRBJ1-6; D unclear. CDR3 size: 13 residues. Trimming took 6 bases from V and 5 from J, leaving 8 bases between them. CDR3: CASSFRNNSPLHF. The DNA of the CDR3 is TGTGCCAGCAGCTTCAGGAATAATTCACCCCTCCACTTT.

This rearrangement joins TRBV13 to TRBJ2-5; D gene ambiguous. The CDR3 loop spans 13 amino acids. From germline, CDR1 is PRHDT and CDR2 FYEKMQ (reference sequence). V lost 4 bases and J 5 bases, leaving 11 bases between the germline ends. The CDR3 coding sequence is TGTGCCAGCAGCTCGGGTCACGGGGAGACCCAGTACTTC. Translated: CASSSGHGETQYF.

The chain is built from TRBV5-1 and TRBJ2-7; the match to TRBD1 covers 11 bases. The V and J ends lost 0 bases and 3 bases, in that order; junction bases with no gene match: 5. CDR3 size: 16 residues. Germline CDR1 reads SGHRS; CDR2 reads YFSETQ. The CDR3 loop reads CASSLDAGTGGYEQYF. The CDR3 DNA reads as TGCGCCAGCAGCTTGGATGCCGGGACAGGGGGCTACGAGCAGTACTTC.

This chain connects TRBV7-3 to TRBJ2-3; D call uncertain. The CDR3 extends over 15 amino acids. The V and J ends lost 2 bases and 0 bases respectively, with 9 bases between them. CDR1 and CDR2 (germline): SGHTA, FQGTGA. CDR3 DNA: TGTGCCAGCAGCTTATACAGATCTAGCACAGATACGCAGTATTTT. This sequence encodes CASSLYRSSTDTQYF.

V usage is TRBV14 and J usage is TRBJ2-7; weak D call: TRBD2 (5 bases). V shed 2 bases and J shed 0 bases, with 11 bases lying between them. There are 15 residues in the CDR3. Germline loops: CDR1 SGHDN, CDR2 FVKESK. CDR3 in DNA: TGTGCCAGCAGCCAATTACTCGGGGTCTCCTACGAGCAGTACTTC. Translation: CASSQLLGVSYEQYF.

This clone was seen more than once but under ten times. V and J are TRBV19 and TRBJ2-3; D call uncertain. V shed 5 bases and J shed 0 bases, with 9 bases lying between them. Germline CDR1 and CDR2: LNHDA and SQIVND (reference sequence). CDR3 size: 14 residues. CDR3 DNA sequence: TGTGCCAGTAGTCGGTTATCTAGCACAGATACGCAGTATTTT. Amino acids: CASSRLSSTDTQYF.

The rearrangement uses TRBV30 and TRBJ2-2; 15 nucleotides line up with TRBD2. Trimming removed 2 bases from V and 6 bases from J; junction bases left unmatched: 4. The CDR3 extends over 16 amino acids. Germline CDR1 GTSNPN, CDR2 SVGIG (reference sequence). CDR3 sequence (DNA): TGTGCCTGGAGTCACGGGACTAGCGGGGGGCCCGGGGAGCTGTTTTTT. Protein sequence: CAWSHGTSGGPGELFF.

A single count supports this clone. J is TRBJ1-4 and V is TRBV28; the D gene is possibly TRBD1 (6 bases). CDR3 length: 13 amino acids. V was cut by 11 bases and J by 7 bases, with 17 bases left in between. CDR1 and CDR2 (germline): MDHEN, SYDVKM. CDR3 sequence reads: CASRRTAFEKLFF. The CDR3 nucleotides read TGTGCCTCCCGAAGGACAGCCTTTGAAAAACTGTTTTTT.

V and J are TRBV6-6 and TRBJ1-2; possibly TRBD1 for D (5 bases). Looked up from germline, CDR1 is MNHNY and CDR2 is SVGAGI (reference sequence). The CDR3 covers 14 residues. Trimming shortened V by 4 bases and J by 5 bases, and 14 bases separated the two germline ends. CDR3 amino acids: CASSSRGRRYGYTF. CDR3 nucleotide sequence: TGTGCCAGCAGTTCCCGGGGGAGGCGGTATGGCTACACCTTC.

V is TRBV7-2 and J is TRBJ2-5; TRBD2 matches 7 bases. This CDR3 contains 14 residues. Germline values: CDR1 SGHTA, CDR2 FQGNSA. V trimming: 4 bases; J trimming: 4 bases; junction bases outside the gene matches: 6. CDR3 amino acids: CASSSRTRGETQYF. The CDR3 coding sequence is TGTGCCAGCAGCTCTCGGACTAGAGGAGAGACCCAGTACTTC.

The chain links TRBV4-3 to TRBJ1-6; D is unclear. This CDR3 is built from 13 residues. V lost 0 bases and J lost 10, with 7 bases in between. Germline-derived CDR1 and CDR2 are LGHNA and YSLEER. The CDR3 loop is CASSQDAKSPLHF. The CDR3 bases are TGCGCCAGCAGCCAAGATGCGAAGTCACCCCTCCACTTT.

This clone was counted between two and nine times. The genes are TRBV21-1 and TRBJ1-2. TRBV21-1 is designated a pseudogene. The CDR3 runs to 20 residues. The CDR3 region has the DNA TGTGCCAGCAGCCGAGGGCAGGAGGTTCTGGGGCCACCCCGGTACTATGGCTACACCTTC. This sequence encodes CASSRGQEVLGPPRYYGYTF.

V usage is TRBV12-3 or TRBV12-4 and J usage is TRBJ1-1; TRBD1 matches at 7 bases. The CDR3 consists of 12 residues. The junction had 1 base not matched to a gene; V was cut back by 8 bases and J by 1 base. This chain's CDR3 is CASRDRNTEAFF. CDR3 sequence (DNA): TGTGCCAGCCGGGACAGGAACACTGAAGCTTTCTTT.